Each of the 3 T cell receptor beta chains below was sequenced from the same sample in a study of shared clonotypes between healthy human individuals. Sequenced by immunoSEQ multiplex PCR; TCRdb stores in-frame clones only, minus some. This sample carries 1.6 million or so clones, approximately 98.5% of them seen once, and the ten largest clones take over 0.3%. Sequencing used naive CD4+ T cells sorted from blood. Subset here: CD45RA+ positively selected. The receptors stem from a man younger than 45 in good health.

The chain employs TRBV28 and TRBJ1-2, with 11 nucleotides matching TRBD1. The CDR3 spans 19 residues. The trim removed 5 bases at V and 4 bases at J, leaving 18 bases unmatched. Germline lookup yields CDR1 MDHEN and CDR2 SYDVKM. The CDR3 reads CASSPDPRTGGPVAYGYTF. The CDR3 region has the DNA TGTGCCAGCAGTCCCGACCCTCGGACAGGGGGCCCGGTCGCCTATGGCTACACCTTC.

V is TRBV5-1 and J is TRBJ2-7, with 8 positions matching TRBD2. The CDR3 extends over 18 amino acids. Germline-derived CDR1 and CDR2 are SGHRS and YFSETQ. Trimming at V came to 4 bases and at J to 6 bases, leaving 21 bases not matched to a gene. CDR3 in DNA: TGCGCCAGCAGCATTACAGCTACGCCCGGGACTAGGCTTGGCGAGCAGTACTTC. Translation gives CASSITATPGTRLGEQYF.

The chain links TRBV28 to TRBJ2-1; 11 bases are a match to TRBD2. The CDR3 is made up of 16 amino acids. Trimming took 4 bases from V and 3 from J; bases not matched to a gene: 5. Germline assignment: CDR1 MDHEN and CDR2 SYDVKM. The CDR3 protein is CASSSRLAGFYNEQFF. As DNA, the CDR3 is TGTGCCAGCAGTTCTCGACTAGCGGGATTCTACAATGAGCAGTTCTTC.